This T cell receptor (beta chain) was identified during a study of blood T cell dynamics during melanoma immunotherapy. The time point was: pre-treatment baseline. Clones were read by immunoSEQ multiplex PCR, and TCRdb kept only the in-frame ones, dropping some. This sample has 4,000 to 5,000 clones, with approximately 83% found just once. Germline trimming cut 5 bases from V and 8 bases from J; bases unmatched to any gene: 6. The CDR3 is 15 residues long. Per germline, CDR1 SGHTA and CDR2 FQGNSA. The clonotype originates from a human donor with melanoma. Specimen: blood, collected from a patient treated with checkpoint blockade. The chain uses TRBV7-2 and TRBJ2-1, with 13 bases aligning to TRBD2. CDR3 nucleotide sequence: TGTGCCAGCAGCACTAGCGGGAGGGCCTGGGATGAGCAGTTCTTC. Residues: CASSTSGRAWDEQFF.